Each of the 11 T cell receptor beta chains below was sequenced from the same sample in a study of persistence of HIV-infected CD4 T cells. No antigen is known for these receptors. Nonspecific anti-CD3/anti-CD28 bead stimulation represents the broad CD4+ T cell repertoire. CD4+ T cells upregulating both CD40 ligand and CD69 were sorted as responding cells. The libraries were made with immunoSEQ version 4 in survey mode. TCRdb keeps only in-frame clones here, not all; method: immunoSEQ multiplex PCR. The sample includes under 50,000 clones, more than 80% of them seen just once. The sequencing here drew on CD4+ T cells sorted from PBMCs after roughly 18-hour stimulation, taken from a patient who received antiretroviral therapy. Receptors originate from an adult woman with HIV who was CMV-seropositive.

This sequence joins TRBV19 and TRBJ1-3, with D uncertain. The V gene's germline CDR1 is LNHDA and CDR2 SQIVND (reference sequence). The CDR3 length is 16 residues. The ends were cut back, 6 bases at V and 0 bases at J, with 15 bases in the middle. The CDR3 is CASSYRLPSSGNTIYF. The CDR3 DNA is TGTGCCAGTAGCTACCGTTTACCTAGCTCTGGAAACACCATATATTTT.

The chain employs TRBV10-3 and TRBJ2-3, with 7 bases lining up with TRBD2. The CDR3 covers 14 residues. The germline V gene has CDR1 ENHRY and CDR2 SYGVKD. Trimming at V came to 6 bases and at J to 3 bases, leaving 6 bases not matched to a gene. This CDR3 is CAISGLGSTDTQYF. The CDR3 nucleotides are TGTGCCATCAGCGGACTAGGAAGTACAGATACGCAGTATTTT.

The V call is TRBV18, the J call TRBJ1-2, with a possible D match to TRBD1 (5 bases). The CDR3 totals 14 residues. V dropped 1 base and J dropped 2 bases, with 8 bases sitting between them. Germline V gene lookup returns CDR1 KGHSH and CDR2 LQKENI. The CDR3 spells CASSPQGRNYGYTF. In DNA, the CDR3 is TGTGCCAGCTCACCACAGGGGCGAAACTATGGCTACACCTTC.

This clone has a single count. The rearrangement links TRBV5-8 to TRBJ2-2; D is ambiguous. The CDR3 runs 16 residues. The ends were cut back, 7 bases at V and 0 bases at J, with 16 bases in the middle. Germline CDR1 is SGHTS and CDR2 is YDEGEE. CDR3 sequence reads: CASRAFATTNTGELFF. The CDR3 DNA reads TGTGCCAGCCGAGCGTTCGCAACAACGAACACCGGGGAGCTGTTTTTT. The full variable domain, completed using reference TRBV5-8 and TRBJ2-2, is EAGVTQSPTHLIKTRGQQATLRCSPISGHTSVYWYQQALGLGLQFLLWYDEGEERNRGNFPPRFSGRQFPNYSSELNVNALELEDSALYLCASRAFATTNTGELFFGEGSRLTVL.

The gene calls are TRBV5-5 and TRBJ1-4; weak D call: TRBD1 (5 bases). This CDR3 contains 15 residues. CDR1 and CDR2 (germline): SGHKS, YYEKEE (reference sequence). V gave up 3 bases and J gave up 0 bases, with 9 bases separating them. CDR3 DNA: TGTGCCAGCAGCTGGGGGGAAACAACTAATGAAAAACTGTTTTTT. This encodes CASSWGETTNEKLFF.

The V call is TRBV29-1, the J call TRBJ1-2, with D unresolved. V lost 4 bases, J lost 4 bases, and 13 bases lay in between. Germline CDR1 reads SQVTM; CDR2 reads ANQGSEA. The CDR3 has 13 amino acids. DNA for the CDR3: TGCAGCGTTGGGGGATCTAGAAGCTATGGCTACACCTTC. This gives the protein CSVGGSRSYGYTF.

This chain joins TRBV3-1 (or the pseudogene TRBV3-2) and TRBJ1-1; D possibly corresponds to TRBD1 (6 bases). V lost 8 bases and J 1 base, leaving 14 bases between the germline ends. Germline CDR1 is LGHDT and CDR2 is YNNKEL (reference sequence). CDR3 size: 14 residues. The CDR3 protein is CASRTRGGNTEAFF. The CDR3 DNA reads TGTGCCAGCCGAACGAGGGGGGGGAACACTGAAGCTTTCTTT.

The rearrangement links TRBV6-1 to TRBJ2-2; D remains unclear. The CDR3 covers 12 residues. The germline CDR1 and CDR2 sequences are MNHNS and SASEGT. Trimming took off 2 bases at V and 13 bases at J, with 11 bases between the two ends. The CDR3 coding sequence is TGTGCCAGCAGTGAAAGGCCAGCAGGGCTGTTTTTT. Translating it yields CASSERPAGLFF.

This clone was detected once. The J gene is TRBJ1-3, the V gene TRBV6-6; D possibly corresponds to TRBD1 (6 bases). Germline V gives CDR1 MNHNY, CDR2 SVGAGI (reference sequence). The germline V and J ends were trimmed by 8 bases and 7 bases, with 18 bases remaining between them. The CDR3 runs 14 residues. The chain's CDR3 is CASPPGGHNNTIYF. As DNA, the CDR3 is TGTGCCAGCCCCCCGGGGGGCCACAACAACACCATATATTTT.

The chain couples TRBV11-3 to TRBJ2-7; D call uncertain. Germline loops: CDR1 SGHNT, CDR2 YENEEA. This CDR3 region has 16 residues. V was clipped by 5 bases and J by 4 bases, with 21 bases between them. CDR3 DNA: TGTGCCAGCAGCCCCACAGCTTTCTCGGCAGCGTACGAGCAGTACTTC. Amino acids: CASSPTAFSAAYEQYF.

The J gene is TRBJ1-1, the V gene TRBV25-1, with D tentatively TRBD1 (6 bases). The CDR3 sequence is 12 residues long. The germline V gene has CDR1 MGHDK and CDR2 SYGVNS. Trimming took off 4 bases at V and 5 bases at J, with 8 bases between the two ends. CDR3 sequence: CASSAGATEAFF. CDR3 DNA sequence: TGTGCCAGCAGTGCAGGGGCAACTGAAGCTTTCTTT.